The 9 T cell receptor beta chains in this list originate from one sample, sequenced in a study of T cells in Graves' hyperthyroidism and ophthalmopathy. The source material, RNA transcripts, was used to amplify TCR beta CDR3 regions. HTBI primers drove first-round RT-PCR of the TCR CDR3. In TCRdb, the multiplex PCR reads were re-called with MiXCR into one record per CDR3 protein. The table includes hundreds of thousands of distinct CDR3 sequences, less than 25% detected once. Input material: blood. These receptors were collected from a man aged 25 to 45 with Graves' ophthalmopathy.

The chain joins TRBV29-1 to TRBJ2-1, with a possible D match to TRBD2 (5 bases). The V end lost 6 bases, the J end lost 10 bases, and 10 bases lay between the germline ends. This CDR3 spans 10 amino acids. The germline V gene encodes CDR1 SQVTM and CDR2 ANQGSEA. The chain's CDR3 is CSVVALEQFF. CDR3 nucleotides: TGCAGCGTCGTAGCGCTAGAGCAGTTCTTC.

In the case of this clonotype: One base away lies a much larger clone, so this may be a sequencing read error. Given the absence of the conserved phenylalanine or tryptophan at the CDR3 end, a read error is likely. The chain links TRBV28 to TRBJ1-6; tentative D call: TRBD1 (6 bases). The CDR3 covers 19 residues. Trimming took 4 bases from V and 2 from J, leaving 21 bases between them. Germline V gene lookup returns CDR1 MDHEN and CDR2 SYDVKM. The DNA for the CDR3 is TGTGCCAGCAGTTCTCTATCTACAGGGTTCGCCGCCTATAATTCACCCCTCCACCTT. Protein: CASSSLSTGFAAYNSPLHL.

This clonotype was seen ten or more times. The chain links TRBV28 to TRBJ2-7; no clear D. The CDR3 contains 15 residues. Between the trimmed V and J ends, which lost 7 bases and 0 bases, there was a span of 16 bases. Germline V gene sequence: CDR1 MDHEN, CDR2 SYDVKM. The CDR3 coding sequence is TGTGCCAGCATCCCAGGAGTTGGGAACTCCTACGAGCAGTACTTC. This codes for CASIPGVGNSYEQYF.

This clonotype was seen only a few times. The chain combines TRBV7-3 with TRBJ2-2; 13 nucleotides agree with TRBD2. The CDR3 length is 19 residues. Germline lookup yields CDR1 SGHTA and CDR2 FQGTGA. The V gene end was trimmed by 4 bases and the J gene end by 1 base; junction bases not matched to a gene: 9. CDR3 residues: CASSSGLAGDQWNTGELFF. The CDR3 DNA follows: TGTGCCAGCAGCTCCGGACTAGCGGGAGATCAATGGAACACCGGGGAGCTGTTTTTT.

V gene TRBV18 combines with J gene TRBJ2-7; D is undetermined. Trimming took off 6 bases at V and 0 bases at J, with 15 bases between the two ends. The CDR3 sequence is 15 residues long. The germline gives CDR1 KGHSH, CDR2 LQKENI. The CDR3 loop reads CASSPRAGSSYEQYF. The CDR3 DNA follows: TGTGCCAGCTCTCCCCGGGCAGGTAGCTCCTACGAGCAGTACTTC.

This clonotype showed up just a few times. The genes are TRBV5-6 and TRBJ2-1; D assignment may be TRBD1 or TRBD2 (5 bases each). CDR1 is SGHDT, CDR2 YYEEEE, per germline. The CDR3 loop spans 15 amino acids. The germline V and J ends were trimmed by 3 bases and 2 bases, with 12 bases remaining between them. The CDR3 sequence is CASSSGTAAYNEQFF. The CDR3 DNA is TGTGCCAGCAGCTCGGGGACGGCGGCCTACAATGAGCAGTTCTTC.

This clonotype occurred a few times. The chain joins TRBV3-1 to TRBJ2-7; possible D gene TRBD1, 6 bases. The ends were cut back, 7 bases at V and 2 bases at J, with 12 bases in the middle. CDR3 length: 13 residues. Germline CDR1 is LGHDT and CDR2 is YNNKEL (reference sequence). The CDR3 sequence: CASTPTGPYEQYF. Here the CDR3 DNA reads TGTGCCAGCACCCCGACAGGTCCCTACGAGCAGTACTTC.

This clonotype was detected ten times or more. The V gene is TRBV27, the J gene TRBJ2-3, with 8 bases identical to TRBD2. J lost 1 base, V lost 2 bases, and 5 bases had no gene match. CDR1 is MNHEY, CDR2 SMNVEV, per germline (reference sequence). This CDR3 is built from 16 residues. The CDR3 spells CASSLRSGRGTDTQYF. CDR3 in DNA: TGTGCCAGCAGTTTAAGGAGCGGGAGAGGCACAGATACGCAGTATTTT.

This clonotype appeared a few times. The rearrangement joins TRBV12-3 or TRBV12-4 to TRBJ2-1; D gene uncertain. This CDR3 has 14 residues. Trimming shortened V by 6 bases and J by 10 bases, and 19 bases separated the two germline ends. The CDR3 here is CASSPGQVKAEQFF. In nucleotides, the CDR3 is TGTGCCAGCAGCCCCGGGCAGGTGAAGGCAGAGCAGTTCTTC.